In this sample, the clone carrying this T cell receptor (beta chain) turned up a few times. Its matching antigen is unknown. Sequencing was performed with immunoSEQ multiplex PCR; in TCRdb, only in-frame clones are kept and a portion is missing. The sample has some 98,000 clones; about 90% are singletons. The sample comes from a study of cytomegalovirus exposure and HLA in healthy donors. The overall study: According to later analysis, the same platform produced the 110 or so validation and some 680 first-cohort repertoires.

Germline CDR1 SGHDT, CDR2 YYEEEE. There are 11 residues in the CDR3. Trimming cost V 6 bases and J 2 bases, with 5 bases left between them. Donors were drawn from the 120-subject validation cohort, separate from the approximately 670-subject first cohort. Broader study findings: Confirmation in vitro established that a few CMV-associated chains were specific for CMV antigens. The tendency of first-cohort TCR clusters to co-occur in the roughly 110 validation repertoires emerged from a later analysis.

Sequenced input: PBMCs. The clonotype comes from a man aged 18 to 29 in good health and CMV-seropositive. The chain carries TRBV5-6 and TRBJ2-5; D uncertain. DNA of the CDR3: TGTGCCAGCAACAAACAAGAGACCCAGTACTTC. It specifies CASNKQETQYF.